The 12 T cell receptor beta chains below all came from one sample that was sequenced in a study of TIL therapy for anti-PD-1-resistant metastatic lung cancer. Specified time point: pre-treatment sample, taken before nivolumab and TIL therapy. Most excised metastases sampled were pleural nodules or supraclavicular lymph nodes. Sequencing used immunoSEQ v3. Sequencing used immunoSEQ multiplex PCR; TCRdb keeps in-frame clones, though not all of them. The sample lists roughly 92,000 clones, about three fifths occurring once. The material was tumor tissue, obtained at baseline. The origin of the receptors is a person aged 25-80 years with non-small cell lung cancer.

V gene TRBV6-2 or TRBV6-3 combines with J gene TRBJ2-1; possible D gene TRBD2, 6 bases. CDR3 length: 14 residues. With 0 bases removed from V and 8 bases from J, the gap between germline ends came to 11 bases. CDR1 and CDR2 from the germline V gene are MNHEY and SVGEGT. CDR3 sequence reads: CASSYSILAHEQFF. The CDR3 DNA sequence: TGTGCCAGCAGTTACTCGATACTAGCTCATGAGCAGTTCTTC.

The rearrangement uses TRBV23-1 and TRBJ2-7; D is uncertain. TRBV23-1 falls under the ORF class, with uncertain function. The V end was cut by 11 bases, the J end by 3 bases, with 5 bases between. The CDR3 consists of 9 residues. The CDR3 protein is CAPLYEQYF. CDR3 DNA: TGCGCCCCACTCTACGAGCAGTACTTC.

The V gene is TRBV19, the J gene TRBJ1-3; D not resolved. The germline CDR1 and CDR2 sequences are LNHDA and SQIVND (reference sequence). The germline V and J ends were trimmed by 7 bases and 5 bases, with 9 bases remaining between them. The CDR3 loop spans 12 amino acids. CDR3 loop: CASTNLRNTIYF. The CDR3 nucleotides read TGTGCCAGTACCAATTTAAGAAACACCATATATTTT.

The chain employs TRBV30 and TRBJ1-5; D perhaps matches TRBD1 (5 bases). The CDR3 totals 16 residues. CDR1 and CDR2 from the germline V gene are GTSNPN and SVGIG (reference sequence). V lost 4 bases and J 6 bases, leaving 22 bases between the germline ends. The CDR3 DNA follows: TGTGCCTGGACCCGGGCAGGGCGGGCAATTGGTCAGCCCCAGCATTTT. Its translation: CAWTRAGRAIGQPQHF.

The chain links TRBV28 to TRBJ2-7; no clear D gene. The ends were cut back, 5 bases at V and 6 bases at J, with 11 bases in the middle. Germline values: CDR1 MDHEN, CDR2 SYDVKM. The CDR3 covers 12 residues. CDR3: CASSPGRLEQYF. DNA of the CDR3: TGTGCCAGCAGTCCCGGGCGGCTCGAGCAGTACTTC.

The chain is built from TRBV29-1 and TRBJ2-7; the match to TRBD2 covers 9 bases. The CDR3 is 12 residues long. Germline assignment: CDR1 SQVTM and CDR2 ANQGSEA. Unmatched junction bases numbered 8, after V lost 7 bases and J lost 7 bases. The CDR3 spells CSAELAGEEQYF. The CDR3 nucleotides read TGCAGCGCGGAGTTAGCGGGGGAAGAGCAGTACTTC.

This clone was found many times. The V and J genes are TRBV18 and TRBJ1-6; no reliable D call. The V gene lost 3 bases and the J gene lost 10 bases, with 10 bases spanning the gap. The CDR3 has 13 residues. Germline V gene sequence: CDR1 KGHSH, CDR2 LQKENI. The CDR3 loop reads CASSPRERSPLHF. Here the CDR3 DNA reads TGTGCCAGCTCACCGAGAGAACGGTCACCCCTCCACTTT.

The chain couples TRBV28 to TRBJ1-4; D is uncertain. V was cut by 7 bases and J by 2 bases, with 11 bases left in between. Germline CDR1 and CDR2: MDHEN and SYDVKM. This CDR3 region has 14 residues. CDR3 loop: CASNLGWTNEKLFF. DNA for the CDR3: TGTGCCAGCAACTTAGGGTGGACTAATGAAAAACTGTTTTTT.

There are a few counts of this clone. The chain is built from TRBV15 and TRBJ2-6, with TRBD1 matching over 8 bases. V gave up 2 bases and J gave up 0 bases; unmatched junction bases: 6. Germline lookup yields CDR1 LNHNV and CDR2 YYDKDF (reference sequence). CDR3 length: 18 amino acids. CDR3 sequence (DNA): TGTGCCACCAGCAGAAAAAGACAGGGGCCCTCTGGGGCCAACGTCCTGACTTTC. Protein sequence: CATSRKRQGPSGANVLTF.

The CDR3 here is CASSSRHQPQHF. DNA for the CDR3: TGTGCCAGCAGCAGCCGTCATCAGCCCCAGCATTTT. This sequence joins TRBV4-2 and TRBJ1-5; D gene ambiguous. The length of the CDR3 is 12 residues. V was cut by 5 bases and J by 5 bases, with 7 bases left in between. Germline assignment: CDR1 LGHNA and CDR2 YNFKEQ.

The V gene is TRBV27, the J gene TRBJ2-2; D not resolved. Germline V CDR1 and CDR2: MNHEY, SMNVEV (reference sequence). The CDR3 totals 12 residues. V was shortened by 5 bases and J by 3 bases, with 4 bases between the two germline ends. Here the CDR3 DNA reads TGTGCCAGCAGTCCTGACACCGGGGAGCTGTTTTTT. Encoded protein: CASSPDTGELFF.

The J gene is TRBJ1-1, the V gene TRBV11-2; D possibly corresponds to TRBD1 (6 bases). V gave up 4 bases and J gave up 4 bases, with 10 bases separating them. Germline CDR1 and CDR2: SGHAT and FQNNGV. The CDR3 is 13 residues long. CDR3 coding DNA: TGTGCCAGCAGCTCACAGGGAGGCACTGAAGCTTTCTTT. It translates to CASSSQGGTEAFF.